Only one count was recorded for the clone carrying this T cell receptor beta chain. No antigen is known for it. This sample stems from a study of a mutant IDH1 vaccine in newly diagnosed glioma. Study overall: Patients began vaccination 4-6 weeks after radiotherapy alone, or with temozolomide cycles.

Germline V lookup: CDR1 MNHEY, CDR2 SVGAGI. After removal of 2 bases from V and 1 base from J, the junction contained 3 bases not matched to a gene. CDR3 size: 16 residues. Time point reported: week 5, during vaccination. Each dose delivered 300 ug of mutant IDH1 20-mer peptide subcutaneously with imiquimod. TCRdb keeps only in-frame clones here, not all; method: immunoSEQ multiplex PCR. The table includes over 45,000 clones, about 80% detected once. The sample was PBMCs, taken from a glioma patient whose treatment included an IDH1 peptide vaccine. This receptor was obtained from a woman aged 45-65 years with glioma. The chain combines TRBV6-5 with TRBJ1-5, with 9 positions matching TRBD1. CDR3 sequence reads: CASSYGGQGSNQPQHF. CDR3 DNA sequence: TGTGCCAGCAGTTACGGTGGACAGGGGAGCAATCAGCCCCAGCATTTT.